This T cell receptor (beta chain) comes out of a study of blood T cell repertoires in COVID-19. In the original workflow: Amplification from reference gene primers served as the basis for estimated nucleated cell counts. Repertoires were generated with immunoSEQ multiplex PCR, while TCRdb's copy carries only in-frame clones and drops some. V and J calls and clone size are those listed in that table; D and trimming were worked out from the DNA. The data show about 240,000 clones, with about 86% seen just once and about 3.3% held by the top ten. Grouping used clinical history reported by participants in a survey and questionnaire. This clone was counted a few times. Between the trimmed V and J ends, which lost 5 bases and 4 bases, there was a span of 16 bases. CDR1 KGHDR and CDR2 SFDVKD come from the germline V gene. CDR3 length: 16 residues.

Sequencing used PBMCs or T cells enriched from blood (not recorded which). This chain connects TRBV24-1 to TRBJ2-2, with D possibly TRBD2 on 5 matching bases. This clonotype originated in a woman between 40 and 50 years old with acute COVID-19. CDR3 in amino acids: CATSGYGLASTGELFF. The CDR3 nucleotides read TGTGCCACCAGTGGATACGGCCTAGCAAGCACCGGGGAGCTGTTTTTT.